One sample yielded the 9 T cell receptor beta chains listed below, sequenced in a study of neoadjuvant nivolumab and ipilimumab in lung cancer. The assay was immunoSEQ multiplex PCR, and TCRdb's table has in-frame clones only and misses some. This sample carries approximately 30,000 clones, 82% of them seen once, and the ten largest clones take about 8.1%. This specimen was tumor tissue, taken after neoadjuvant nivolumab, alone or with ipilimumab, at or shortly before surgery. All receptors come from an adult with non-small cell lung cancer.

The chain couples TRBV18 to TRBJ1-5, with D possibly TRBD1 on 6 matching bases. Germline V CDR1 and CDR2: KGHSH, LQKENI. V lost 0 bases, J lost 7 bases, and 13 bases lay in between. CDR3 size: 15 residues. As DNA, the CDR3 is TGTGCCAGCTCACCACCCGGTGGAGGGGGACAGCCCCAGCATTTT. Amino acid sequence: CASSPPGGGGQPQHF.

This clone was found once. The gene calls are TRBV11-3 and TRBJ2-7; D gene uncertain. The V end was cut by 1 base, the J end by 2 bases, with 9 bases between. From germline, CDR1 is SGHNT and CDR2 YENEEA. The CDR3 runs to 14 residues. The CDR3 protein is CASSLALGTYEQYF. CDR3 bases: TGTGCCAGCAGCTTAGCCCTTGGAACCTACGAGCAGTACTTC.

The chain joins TRBV7-2 to TRBJ1-2, with 8 positions matching TRBD1. With 5 bases clipped from V and 1 base from J, the junction kept 6 bases outside the gene matches. This CDR3 is 15 amino acids long. Per the germline V gene, CDR1 is SGHTA and CDR2 is FQGNSA. CDR3 amino acids: CASSATTGVNYGYTF. The CDR3 DNA sequence: TGTGCCAGCAGCGCCACGACAGGGGTTAACTATGGCTACACCTTC.

This clone was recorded only once. The chain links TRBV9 to TRBJ2-1, with a tentative D call TRBD1 (7 bases). From germline, CDR1 is SGDLS and CDR2 YYNGEE. V lost 4 bases, J lost 10 bases, and 15 bases lay in between. CDR3 length equals 13 residues. CDR3 in amino acids: CASSSGQAGEQFF. In DNA, the CDR3 is TGTGCCAGCAGCAGCGGACAGGCGGGAGAGCAGTTCTTC.

V gene TRBV7-9 combines with J gene TRBJ2-3; 9 bases fit TRBD1. J lost 2 bases, V lost 4 bases, and 4 bases had no gene match. CDR1 is SEHNR, CDR2 FQNEAQ, per germline (reference sequence). This CDR3 comprises 15 residues. In DNA form, the CDR3 reads TGTGCCAGCAGCTCGGGACAGGGCCTCACAGATACGCAGTATTTT. Amino acid sequence: CASSSGQGLTDTQYF.

The V gene is TRBV30, the J gene TRBJ2-3; 8 bases are shared with TRBD1. V was pared by 5 bases and J by 2 bases, with 6 bases of the junction left unmatched. Germline V gives CDR1 GTSNPN, CDR2 SVGIG (reference sequence). The CDR3 totals 14 residues. In DNA form, the CDR3 reads TGTGCCTGGTCAAGACAGGGGCCCACAGATACGCAGTATTTT. This translates into CAWSRQGPTDTQYF.

This rearrangement joins TRBV19 to TRBJ2-7; 7 bases match TRBD2. The junction had 1 base not matched to a gene; V was cut back by 1 base and J by 4 bases. This CDR3 has 13 residues. Germline V CDR1 and CDR2: LNHDA, SQIVND (reference sequence). The DNA of the CDR3 is TGTGCCAGTAGTATAGGGGAGGGGTACGAGCAGTACTTC. It encodes CASSIGEGYEQYF.

The table lists this clone with a few counts. The chain employs TRBV28 and TRBJ1-2, with D perhaps matching TRBD1 (6 bases). This CDR3 has 17 residues. Looked up from germline, CDR1 is MDHEN and CDR2 is SYDVKM. V was cut by 3 bases and J by 2 bases, with 19 bases left in between. The DNA for the CDR3 is TGTGCCAGCAGTTTGACCCCACTTACAGGGATGAACTATGGCTACACCTTC. Translation: CASSLTPLTGMNYGYTF.

V and J are TRBV25-1 and TRBJ2-5; perhaps TRBD2 as D (6 bases). V lost 4 bases, J lost 5 bases, and 8 bases lay in between. This CDR3 is 12 amino acids long. Germline CDR1 and CDR2: MGHDK and SYGVNS. The CDR3 nucleotides read TGTGCCAGCAGTGTTGGGGGGGAGACCCAGTACTTC. It yields the protein CASSVGGETQYF.